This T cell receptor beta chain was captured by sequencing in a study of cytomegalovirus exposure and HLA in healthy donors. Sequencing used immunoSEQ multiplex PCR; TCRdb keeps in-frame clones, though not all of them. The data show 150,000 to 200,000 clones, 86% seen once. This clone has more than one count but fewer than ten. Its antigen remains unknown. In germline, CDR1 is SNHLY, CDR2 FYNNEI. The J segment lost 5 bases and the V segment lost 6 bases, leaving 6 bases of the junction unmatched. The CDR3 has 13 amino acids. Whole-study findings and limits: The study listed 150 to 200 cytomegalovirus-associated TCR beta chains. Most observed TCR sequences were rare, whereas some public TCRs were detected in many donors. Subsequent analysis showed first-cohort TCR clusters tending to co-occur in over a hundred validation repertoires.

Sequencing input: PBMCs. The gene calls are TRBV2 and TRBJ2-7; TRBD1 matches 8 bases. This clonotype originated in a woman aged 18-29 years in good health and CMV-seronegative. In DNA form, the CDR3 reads TGTGCCAGCAGGATGACAGGGGTGAACGAGCAGTACTTC. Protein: CASRMTGVNEQYF.